These 16 T cell receptor beta chains share one sample of origin, sequenced in a study of cytomegalovirus exposure and HLA in healthy donors (dated by TCRdb to 2016 to 2017). Library method: the immunoSEQ multiplex PCR assay. For the multiplex PCR, a mixture combining 60 forward primers for TCR Vbeta segments and 13 reverse primers for TCR Jbeta segments was used. The source is immuneACCESS, and TCRdb retained only in-frame sequences with V and J called. Part of the clones is not carried over; for the studies checked, unresolved V genes explain less than half of this, and the remainder is unexplained. The sample profile shows about 190,000 clones; 70% to 75% of them were found once. Together, the top ten hold more than 4.5% of the sample. Sequenced material: PBMCs. These receptors came from a man aged 25 to 45 in good health and CMV-seropositive.

This chain connects TRBV5-1 to TRBJ1-1; TRBD1 agrees at 7 bases. CDR1 is SGHRS, CDR2 YFSETQ, per germline. The CDR3 covers 16 residues. Trimming removed 0 bases from V and 4 bases from J; junction bases left unmatched: 9. The CDR3 sequence: CASSLGQDPGGTEAFF. CDR3 sequence (DNA): TGCGCCAGCAGCTTGGGACAGGATCCAGGGGGCACTGAAGCTTTCTTT.

The chain combines TRBV7-2 with TRBJ2-7, with D possibly being TRBD1 (5 bases). This CDR3 contains 14 residues. The V gene lost 1 base and the J gene lost 2 bases, with 9 bases spanning the gap. CDR1 and CDR2 from the germline V gene are SGHTA and FQGNSA. CDR3 DNA: TGTGCCAGCAGCTTAGGAGGCAGGGCCTACGAGCAGTACTTC. Protein: CASSLGGRAYEQYF.

V and J are TRBV19 and TRBJ1-1; D is ambiguous. Per germline, CDR1 LNHDA and CDR2 SQIVND (reference sequence). CDR3 size: 14 residues. V dropped 3 bases and J dropped 0 bases, with 8 bases sitting between them. This CDR3 is CASSINLLNTEAFF. The CDR3 nucleotides are TGTGCCAGTAGTATCAATCTACTGAACACTGAAGCTTTCTTT. Looking up the rest from reference TRBV19 and TRBJ1-1 gives the full variable domain: DGGITQSPKYLFRKEGQNVTLSCEQNLNHDAMYWYRQDPGQGLRLIYYSQIVNDFQKGDIAEGYSVSREKKESFPLTVTSAQKNPTAFYLCASSINLLNTEAFFGQGTRLTVV.

This chain links TRBV25-1 with TRBJ1-4, with TRBD1 matching over 8 bases. Germline-derived CDR1 and CDR2 are MGHDK and SYGVNS. The CDR3 runs to 17 residues. V shed 4 bases, J shed 9 bases, and the junction held 16 bases outside the gene matches. The CDR3 is CASSAFRGSTGVQKLFF. CDR3 in DNA: TGTGCCAGCAGTGCGTTTAGGGGGTCGACAGGGGTCCAAAAACTGTTTTTT.

This clone was seen a handful of times. The chain has TRBV7-2 and TRBJ1-2, with a possible D match to TRBD1 (5 bases). CDR3 length: 13 residues. The germline V gene has CDR1 SGHTA and CDR2 FQGNSA. V lost 5 bases and J 3 bases, leaving 10 bases between the germline ends. CDR3 in amino acids: CASSPGGYYGYTF. CDR3 DNA: TGTGCCAGCAGCCCCGGGGGGTACTATGGCTACACCTTC.

The chain carries TRBV12-5 and TRBJ1-2; possibly TRBD1 for D (6 bases). This CDR3 is built from 14 residues. V gave up 5 bases and J gave up 2 bases, with 12 bases separating them. Germline V gene sequence: CDR1 LGHNT, CDR2 FRNRAP. CDR3 nucleotide sequence: TGTGCTAGTGGTCACAGGGAAAAGAACTATGGCTACACCTTC. Protein product: CASGHREKNYGYTF.

The chain combines TRBV4-2 with TRBJ1-4, with TRBD1 matching 12 bases. Germline CDR1 LGHNA, CDR2 YNFKEQ. Trimming took 4 bases from V and 7 from J; bases not matched to a gene: 4. CDR3 size: 15 residues. The CDR3 DNA reads as TGTGCCAGCAGCCTAGGGGACAGGGGGCTTGAAAAACTGTTTTTT. It codes for CASSLGDRGLEKLFF.

The chain has TRBV4-3 and TRBJ2-1; 13 nucleotides match TRBD2. CDR3 length: 15 amino acids. V gave up 0 bases and J gave up 9 bases; unmatched junction bases: 2. CDR1 is LGHNA, CDR2 YSLEER, per germline. CDR3 sequence (DNA): TGCGCCAGCAGCCAAGACCGACTAGCGGGAGGTGAGCAGTTCTTC. This codes for CASSQDRLAGGEQFF.

V and J are TRBV28 and TRBJ2-2, with D possibly TRBD2 on 7 matching bases. The ends were cut back, 3 bases at V and 3 bases at J, with 17 bases in the middle. The CDR3 runs 17 residues. Looked up from germline, CDR1 is MDHEN and CDR2 is SYDVKM. The CDR3 region is CASSFAPDGGHTGELFF. The CDR3 nucleotides read TGTGCCAGCAGTTTTGCCCCGGACGGGGGGCACACCGGGGAGCTGTTTTTT.

The chain uses TRBV28 and TRBJ2-3; TRBD2 agrees at 9 bases. The CDR3 covers 15 residues. Germline CDR1 and CDR2: MDHEN and SYDVKM. The ends lost 6 bases at V and 6 bases at J; junction bases unmatched: 10. The CDR3 nucleotides are TGTGCCAGCAGAGTAGCGGGAGTAAACATGGATACGCAGTATTTT. This gives the protein CASRVAGVNMDTQYF.

The V and J genes are TRBV28 and TRBJ2-5, with TRBD1 as a possible D gene (5 bases). This CDR3 spans 12 amino acids. Germline V CDR1 and CDR2: MDHEN, SYDVKM. Trimming cost V 5 bases and J 10 bases, with 14 bases left between them. The CDR3 DNA follows: TGTGCCAGCAGTCCCCTTGGGCAGGGCCAGTACTTC. Translation gives CASSPLGQGQYF.

The chain employs TRBV4-3 and TRBJ2-2, with 16 nucleotides matching TRBD2. Germline CDR1 LGHNA, CDR2 YSLEER. CDR3 length: 20 amino acids. V lost 4 bases and J lost 4; bases outside the gene matches: 12. CDR3 DNA sequence: TGCGCCAGCAGCCTCGGGACTAGCGGGAGGGCCAAAGGGTTCACCGGGGAGCTGTTTTTT. This encodes CASSLGTSGRAKGFTGELFF.

The chain carries TRBV5-5 and TRBJ1-1; weak D call: TRBD1 (5 bases). CDR3 length equals 14 residues. V lost 6 bases and J lost 4, with 16 bases in between. The V gene's germline CDR1 is SGHKS and CDR2 YYEKEE (reference sequence). CDR3 protein: CASTDSGWSTEAFF. CDR3 nucleotide sequence: TGTGCCAGCACCGACTCAGGGTGGAGCACTGAAGCTTTCTTT.

This chain joins TRBV4-3 and TRBJ1-4; 9 bases align to TRBD1. This CDR3 has 15 amino acids. V shed 3 bases and J 8 bases; nucleotides not matched to a gene: 7. Germline V lookup: CDR1 LGHNA, CDR2 YSLEER. The CDR3 DNA sequence: TGCGCCAGCAGCCATTCCGGGACAGGGAGCGAAAAACTGTTTTTT. Amino acid sequence: CASSHSGTGSEKLFF.

This chain connects TRBV9 to TRBJ2-5; 10 nucleotides match TRBD2. CDR1 is SGDLS, CDR2 YYNGEE, per germline. J was trimmed by 5 bases and V by 0 bases; bases with no gene match: 7. The CDR3 has 16 amino acids. CDR3 sequence reads: CASSVGVAGGMETQYF. For the CDR3, the DNA is TGTGCCAGCAGCGTAGGGGTAGCGGGGGGTATGGAGACCCAGTACTTC. Drawing the rest from reference TRBV9 and TRBJ2-5, the complete variable domain is DSGVTQTPKHLITATGQRVTLRCSPRSGDLSVYWYQQSLDQGLQFLIQYYNGEERAKGNILERFSAQQFPDLHSELNLSSLELGDSALYFCASSVGVAGGMETQYFGPGTRLLVL.

The chain is built from TRBV6-5 and TRBJ1-5, with 7 positions matching TRBD1. Germline lookup yields CDR1 MNHEY and CDR2 SVGAGI. V shed 5 bases and J 7 bases; nucleotides not matched to a gene: 8. The CDR3 has 14 amino acids. CDR3 DNA: TGTGCCAGCAGTGACCGACAGGGAGGCCAGCCCCAGCATTTT. Its translation is CASSDRQGGQPQHF.